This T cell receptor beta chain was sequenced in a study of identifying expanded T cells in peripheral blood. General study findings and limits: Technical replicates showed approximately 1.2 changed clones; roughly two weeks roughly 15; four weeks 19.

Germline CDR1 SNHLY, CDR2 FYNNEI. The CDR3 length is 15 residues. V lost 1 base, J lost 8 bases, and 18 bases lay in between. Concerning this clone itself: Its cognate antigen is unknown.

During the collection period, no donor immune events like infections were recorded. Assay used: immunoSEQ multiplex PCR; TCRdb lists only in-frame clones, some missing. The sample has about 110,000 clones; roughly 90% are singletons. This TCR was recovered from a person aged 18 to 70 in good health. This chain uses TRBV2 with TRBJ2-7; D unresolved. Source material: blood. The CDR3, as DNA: TGTGCCAGCAGTGAAGAACCTTTCCGAAATACGCAGCAGTACTTC. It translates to CASSEEPFRNTQQYF.